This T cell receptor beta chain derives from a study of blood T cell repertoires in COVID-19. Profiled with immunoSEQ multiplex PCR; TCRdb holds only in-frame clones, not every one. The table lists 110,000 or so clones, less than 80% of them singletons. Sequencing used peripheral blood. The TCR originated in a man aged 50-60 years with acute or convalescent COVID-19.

This CDR3 is CASSVVGRTGELFF. The DNA for the CDR3 is TGTGCCAGCAGCGTAGTAGGGAGGACCGGGGAGCTGTTTTTT. The chain links TRBV9 to TRBJ2-2, with D tentatively TRBD2 (6 bases). Germline values: CDR1 SGDLS, CDR2 YYNGEE. The CDR3 covers 14 residues. Trimming shortened V by 0 bases and J by 5 bases, and 8 bases separated the two germline ends.